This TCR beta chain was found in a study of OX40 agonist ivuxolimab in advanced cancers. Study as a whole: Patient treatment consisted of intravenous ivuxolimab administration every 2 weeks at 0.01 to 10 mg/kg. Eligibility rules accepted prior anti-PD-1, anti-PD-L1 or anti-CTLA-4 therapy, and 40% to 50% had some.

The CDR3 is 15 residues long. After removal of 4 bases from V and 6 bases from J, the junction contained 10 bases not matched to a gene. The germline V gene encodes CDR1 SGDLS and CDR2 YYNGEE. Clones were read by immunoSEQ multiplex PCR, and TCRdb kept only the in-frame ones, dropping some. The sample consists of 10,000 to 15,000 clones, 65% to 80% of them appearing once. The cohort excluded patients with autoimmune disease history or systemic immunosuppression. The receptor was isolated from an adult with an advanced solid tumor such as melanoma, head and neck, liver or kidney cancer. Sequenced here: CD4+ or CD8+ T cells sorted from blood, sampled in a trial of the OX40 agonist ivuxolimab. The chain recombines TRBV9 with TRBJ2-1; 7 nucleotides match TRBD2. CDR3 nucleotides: TGTGCCAGCAGCCCCGGGACTACCAATGCCAATGAGCAGTTCTTC. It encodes CASSPGTTNANEQFF.